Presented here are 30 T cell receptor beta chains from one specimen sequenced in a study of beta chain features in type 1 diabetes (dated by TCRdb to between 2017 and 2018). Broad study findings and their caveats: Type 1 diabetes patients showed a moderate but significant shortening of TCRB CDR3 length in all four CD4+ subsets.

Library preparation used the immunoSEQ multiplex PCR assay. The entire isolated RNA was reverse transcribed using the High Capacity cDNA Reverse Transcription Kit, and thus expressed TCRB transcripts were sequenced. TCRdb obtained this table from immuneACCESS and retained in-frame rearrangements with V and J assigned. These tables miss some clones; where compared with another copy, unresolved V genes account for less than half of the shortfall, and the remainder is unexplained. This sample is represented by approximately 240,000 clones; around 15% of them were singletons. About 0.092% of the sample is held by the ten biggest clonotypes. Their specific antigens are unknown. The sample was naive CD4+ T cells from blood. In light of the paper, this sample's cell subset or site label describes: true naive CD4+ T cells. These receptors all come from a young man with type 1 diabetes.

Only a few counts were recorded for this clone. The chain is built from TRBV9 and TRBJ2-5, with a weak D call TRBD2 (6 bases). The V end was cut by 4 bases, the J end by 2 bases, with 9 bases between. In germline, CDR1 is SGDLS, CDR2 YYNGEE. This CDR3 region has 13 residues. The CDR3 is CASSTSGQETQYF. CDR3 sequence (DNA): TGTGCCAGCAGCACCAGCGGGCAAGAGACCCAGTACTTC.

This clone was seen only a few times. The CDR3 DNA is TGTGCCAGCAGCCAGAGCACAGATACGCAGTATTTT. This gives the protein CASSQSTDTQYF. The V and J genes are TRBV5-6 and TRBJ2-3; D gene unclear. The CDR3 is 12 residues long. The ends were cut back, 4 bases at V and 0 bases at J, with 3 bases in the middle. The germline V gene encodes CDR1 SGHDT and CDR2 YYEEEE.

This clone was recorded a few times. CDR3: CSSLTGGGETQYF. In DNA form, the CDR3 reads TGCAGCTCCCTGACAGGGGGCGGTGAGACCCAGTACTTC. This chain links TRBV29-1 with TRBJ2-5; 10 nucleotides agree with TRBD1. This CDR3 region has 13 residues. Germline CDR1 is SQVTM and CDR2 is ANQGSEA. Trimming removed 8 bases from V and 5 bases from J; junction bases left unmatched: 8.

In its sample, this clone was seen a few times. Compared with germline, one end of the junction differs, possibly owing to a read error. CDR3 nucleotide sequence: TGTGCCAGCAGCGTAGAGTCCCATGAGCACTTT. Translated, it gives CASSVESHEHF. The chain combines TRBV9 with TRBJ2-3; D uncertain. Germline lookup yields CDR1 SGDLS and CDR2 YYNGEE. The CDR3 consists of 11 residues. Supplemented by reference TRBV9 and TRBJ2-3, the full variable domain reads DSGVTQTPKHLITATGQRVTLRCSPRSGDLSVYWYQQSLDQGLQFLIQYYNGEERAKGNILERFSAQQFPDLHSELNLSSLELGDSALYFCASSVESHEHFGPGTRLTVL.

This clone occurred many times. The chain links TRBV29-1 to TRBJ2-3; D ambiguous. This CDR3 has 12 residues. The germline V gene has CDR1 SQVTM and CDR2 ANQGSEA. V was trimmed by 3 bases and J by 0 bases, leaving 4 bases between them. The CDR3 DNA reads TGCAGCGTTGATCACAGCACAGATACGCAGTATTTT. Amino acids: CSVDHSTDTQYF.

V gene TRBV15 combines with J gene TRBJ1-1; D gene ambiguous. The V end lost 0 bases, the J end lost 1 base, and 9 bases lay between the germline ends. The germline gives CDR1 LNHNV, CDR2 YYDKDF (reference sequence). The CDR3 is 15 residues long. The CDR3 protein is CATSRDLAGNTEAFF. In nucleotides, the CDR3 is TGTGCCACCAGCAGAGATCTTGCAGGGAACACTGAAGCTTTCTTT.

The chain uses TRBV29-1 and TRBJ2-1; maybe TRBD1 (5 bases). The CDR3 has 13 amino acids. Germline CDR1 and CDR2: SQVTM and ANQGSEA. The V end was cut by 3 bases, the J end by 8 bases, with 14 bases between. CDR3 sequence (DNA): TGCAGCGTTGAGCAGGGTATATGGGATGAGCAGTTCTTC. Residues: CSVEQGIWDEQFF.

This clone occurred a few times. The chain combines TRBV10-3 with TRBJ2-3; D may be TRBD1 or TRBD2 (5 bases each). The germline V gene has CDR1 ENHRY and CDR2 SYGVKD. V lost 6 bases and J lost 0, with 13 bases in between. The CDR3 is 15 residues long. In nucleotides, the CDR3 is TGTGCCATCAGGCCCGGGACGGGCAGCACAGATACGCAGTATTTT. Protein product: CAIRPGTGSTDTQYF.

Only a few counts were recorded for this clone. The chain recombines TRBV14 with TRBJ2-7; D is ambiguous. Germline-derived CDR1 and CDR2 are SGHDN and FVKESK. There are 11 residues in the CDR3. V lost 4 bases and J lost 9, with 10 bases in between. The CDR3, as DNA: TGTGCCAGCAGCCCTAACGGGCCGCAGTACTTC. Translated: CASSPNGPQYF.

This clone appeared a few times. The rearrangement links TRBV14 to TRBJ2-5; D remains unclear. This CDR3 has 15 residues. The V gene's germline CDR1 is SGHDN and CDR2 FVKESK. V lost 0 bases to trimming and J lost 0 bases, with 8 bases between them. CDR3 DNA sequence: TGTGCCAGCAGCCAAGATCGCCGGGACCAAGAGACCCAGTACTTC. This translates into CASSQDRRDQETQYF.

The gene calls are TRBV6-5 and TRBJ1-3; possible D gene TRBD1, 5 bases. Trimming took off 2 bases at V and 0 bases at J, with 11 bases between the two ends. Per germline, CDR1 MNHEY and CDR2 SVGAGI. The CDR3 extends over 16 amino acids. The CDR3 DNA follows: TGTGCCAGCAGTTACGCGGGGGAGAGCTCTGGAAACACCATATATTTT. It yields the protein CASSYAGESSGNTIYF.

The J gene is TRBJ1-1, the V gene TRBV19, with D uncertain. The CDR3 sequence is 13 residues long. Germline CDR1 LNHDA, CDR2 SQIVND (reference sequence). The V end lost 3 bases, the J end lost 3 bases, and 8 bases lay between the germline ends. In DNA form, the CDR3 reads TGTGCCAGTAGTATCTCGCGGGACACTGAAGCTTTCTTT. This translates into CASSISRDTEAFF.

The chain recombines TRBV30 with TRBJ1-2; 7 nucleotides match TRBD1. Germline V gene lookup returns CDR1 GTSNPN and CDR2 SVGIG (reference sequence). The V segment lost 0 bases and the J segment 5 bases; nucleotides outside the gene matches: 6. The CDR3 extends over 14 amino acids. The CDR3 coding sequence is TGTGCCTGGAGTGTACGACAGGGTGTATATGGCTACACCTTC. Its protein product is CAWSVRQGVYGYTF.

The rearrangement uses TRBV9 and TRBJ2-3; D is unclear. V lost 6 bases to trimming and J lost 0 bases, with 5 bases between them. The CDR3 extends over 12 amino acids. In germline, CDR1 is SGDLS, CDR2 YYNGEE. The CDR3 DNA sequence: TGTGCCAGCAACCCTAGCACAGATACGCAGTATTTT. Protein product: CASNPSTDTQYF.

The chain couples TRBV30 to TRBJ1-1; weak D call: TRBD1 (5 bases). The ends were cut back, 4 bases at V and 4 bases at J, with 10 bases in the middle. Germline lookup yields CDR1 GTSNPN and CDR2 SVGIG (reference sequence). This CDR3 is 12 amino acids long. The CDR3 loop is CAWTQGITEAFF. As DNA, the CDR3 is TGTGCCTGGACGCAGGGTATCACTGAAGCTTTCTTT.

For the CDR3, the DNA is TGTGCCAGCAGCCAAGAACGGGGAGGAGCTTTCTTT. Protein sequence: CASSQERGGAFF. The V gene is TRBV4-2, the J gene TRBJ1-1, with D uncertain. The CDR3 contains 12 residues. CDR1 is LGHNA and CDR2 is YNFKEQ in the germline V gene. V dropped 0 bases and J dropped 10 bases, with 9 bases sitting between them.

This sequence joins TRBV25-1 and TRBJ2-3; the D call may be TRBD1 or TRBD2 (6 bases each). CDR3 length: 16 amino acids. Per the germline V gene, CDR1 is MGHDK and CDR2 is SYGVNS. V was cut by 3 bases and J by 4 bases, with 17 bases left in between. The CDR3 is CASSDRPGEAPDTQYF. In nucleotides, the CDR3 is TGTGCCAGCAGTGACAGGCCAGGGGAGGCCCCAGATACGCAGTATTTT.

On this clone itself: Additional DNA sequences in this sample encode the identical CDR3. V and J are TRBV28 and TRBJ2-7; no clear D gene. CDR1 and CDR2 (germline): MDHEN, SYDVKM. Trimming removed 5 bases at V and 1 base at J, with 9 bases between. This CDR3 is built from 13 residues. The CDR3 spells CASSLGQSYEQYF. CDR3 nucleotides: TGTGCCAGCAGTCTTGGCCAGTCCTACGAGCAGTACTTC.

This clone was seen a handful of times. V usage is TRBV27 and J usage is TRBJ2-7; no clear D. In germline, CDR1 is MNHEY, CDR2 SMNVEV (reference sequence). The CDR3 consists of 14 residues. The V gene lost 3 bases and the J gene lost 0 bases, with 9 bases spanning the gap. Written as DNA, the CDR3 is TGTGCCAGCAGTTTGGGCGGTTACTCCTACGAGCAGTACTTC. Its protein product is CASSLGGYSYEQYF.

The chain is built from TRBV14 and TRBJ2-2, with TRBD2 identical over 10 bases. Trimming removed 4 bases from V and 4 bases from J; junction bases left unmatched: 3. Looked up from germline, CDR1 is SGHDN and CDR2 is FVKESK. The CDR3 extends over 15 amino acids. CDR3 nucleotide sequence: TGTGCCAGCAGCCCATGGACTAGCGGCACCGGGGAGCTGTTTTTT. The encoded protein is CASSPWTSGTGELFF.

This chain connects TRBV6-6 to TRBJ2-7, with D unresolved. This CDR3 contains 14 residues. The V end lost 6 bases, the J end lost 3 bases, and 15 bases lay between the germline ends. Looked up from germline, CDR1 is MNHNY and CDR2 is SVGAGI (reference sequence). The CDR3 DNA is TGTGCCAGCAGACCCCGGGTGGATAGCTACGAGCAGTACTTC. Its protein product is CASRPRVDSYEQYF.

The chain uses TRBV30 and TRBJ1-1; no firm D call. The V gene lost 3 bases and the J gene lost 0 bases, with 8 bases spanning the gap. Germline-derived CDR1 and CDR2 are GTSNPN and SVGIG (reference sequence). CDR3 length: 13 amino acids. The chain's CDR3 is CAWRRELNTEAFF. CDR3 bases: TGTGCCTGGAGGAGGGAACTGAACACTGAAGCTTTCTTT.

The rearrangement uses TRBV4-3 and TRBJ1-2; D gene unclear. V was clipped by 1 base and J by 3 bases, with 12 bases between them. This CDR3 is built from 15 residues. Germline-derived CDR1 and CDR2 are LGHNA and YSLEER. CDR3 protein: CASSQGGDRYYGYTF. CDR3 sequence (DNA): TGCGCCAGCAGCCAAGGGGGAGATCGGTACTATGGCTACACCTTC.

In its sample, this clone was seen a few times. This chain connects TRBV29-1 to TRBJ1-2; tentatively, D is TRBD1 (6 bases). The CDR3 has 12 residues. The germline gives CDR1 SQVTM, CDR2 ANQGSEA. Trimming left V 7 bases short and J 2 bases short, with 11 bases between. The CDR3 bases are TGCAGCGCTGCCGGACAGAACTATGGCTACACCTTC. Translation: CSAAGQNYGYTF. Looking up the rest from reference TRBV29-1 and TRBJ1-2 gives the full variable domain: SAVISQKPSRDICQRGTSLTIQCQVDSQVTMMFWYRQQPGQSLTLIATANQGSEATYESGFVIDKFPISRPNLTFSTLTVSNMSPEDSSIYLCSAAGQNYGYTFGSGTRLTVV.

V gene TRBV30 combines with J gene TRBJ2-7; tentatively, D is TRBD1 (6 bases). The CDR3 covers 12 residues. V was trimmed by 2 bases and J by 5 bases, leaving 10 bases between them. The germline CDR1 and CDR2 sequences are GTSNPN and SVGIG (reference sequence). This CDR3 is CAWSPGVDEQYF. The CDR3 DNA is TGTGCCTGGAGTCCAGGGGTCGACGAGCAGTACTTC. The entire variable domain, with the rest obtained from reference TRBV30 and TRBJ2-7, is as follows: SQTIHQWPATLVQPVGSPLSLECTVEGTSNPNLYWYRQAAGRGLQLLFYSVGIGQISSEVPQNLSASRPQDRQFILSSKKLLLSDSGFYLCAWSPGVDEQYFGPGTRLTVT.

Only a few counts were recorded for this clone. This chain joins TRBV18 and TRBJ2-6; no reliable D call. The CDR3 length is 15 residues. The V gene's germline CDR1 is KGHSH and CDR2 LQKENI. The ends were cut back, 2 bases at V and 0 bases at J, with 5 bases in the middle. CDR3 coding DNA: TGTGCCAGCTCACCAACGAGCTCTGGGGCCAACGTCCTGACTTTC. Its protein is CASSPTSSGANVLTF.

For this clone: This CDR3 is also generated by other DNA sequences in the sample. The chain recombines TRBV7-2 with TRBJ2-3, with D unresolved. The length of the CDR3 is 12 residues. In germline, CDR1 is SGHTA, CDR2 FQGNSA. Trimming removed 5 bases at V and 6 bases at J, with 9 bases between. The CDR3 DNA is TGTGCCAGCAGCCGGAACGGGGATACGCAGTATTTT. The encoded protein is CASSRNGDTQYF.

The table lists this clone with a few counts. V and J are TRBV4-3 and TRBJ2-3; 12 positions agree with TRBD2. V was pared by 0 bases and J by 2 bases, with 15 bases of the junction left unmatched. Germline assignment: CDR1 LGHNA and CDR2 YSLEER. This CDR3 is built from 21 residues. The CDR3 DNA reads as TGCGCCAGCAGCCAAGATCCCTGGCTAGCGGGAGGGCCGCGAGCCACAGATACGCAGTATTTT. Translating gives CASSQDPWLAGGPRATDTQYF.

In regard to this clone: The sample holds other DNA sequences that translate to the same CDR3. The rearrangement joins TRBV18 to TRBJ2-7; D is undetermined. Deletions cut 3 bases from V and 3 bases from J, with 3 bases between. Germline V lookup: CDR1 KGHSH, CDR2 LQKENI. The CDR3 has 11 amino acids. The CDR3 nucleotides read TGTGCCAGCTCACCCGGCTACGAGCAGTACTTC. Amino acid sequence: CASSPGYEQYF.

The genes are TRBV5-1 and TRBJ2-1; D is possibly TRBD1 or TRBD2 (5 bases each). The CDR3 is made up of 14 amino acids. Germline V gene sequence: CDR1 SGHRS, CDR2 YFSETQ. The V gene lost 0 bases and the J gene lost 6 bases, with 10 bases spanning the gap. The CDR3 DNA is TGCGCCAGCAGCTTGGAACGGGACGCCAATGAGCAGTTCTTC. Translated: CASSLERDANEQFF.